This is a list of T cell receptor beta chains from one sample in a study of CD8 T cells in ankylosing spondylitis. TCRdb ran MiXCR on the 5' RACE reads and lists one entry per CDR3 protein. The sample records roughly 150,000 distinct CDR3 sequences, around a third being singletons. Sequenced material: synovial fluid, either unsorted or a sorted T cell fraction (not recorded which). The source is a male donor with ankylosing spondylitis. Both conserved end residues are part of each CDR3. Fields, in order: D gene, J gene, clone size, V gene, CDR3 protein, CDR3 DNA. A D gene is named only where the DNA matches it firmly. Not all rows give a size; the values are once, few, many and, for expanded clones, a class.

D: .
J: TRBJ1-5
size: many
V: TRBV20-1
CDR3: CSAQSGAQNQPQHF
DNA: TGCAGTGCCCAATCAGGGGCCCAGAATCAGCCCCAGCATTTT

D: .
J: TRBJ1-1
size: many
V: TRBV27
CDR3: CASRPVGSLNTEAFF
DNA: TGTGCCAGCAGGCCCGTGGGCAGCTTGAACACTGAAGCTTTCTTT

D: TRBD2
J: TRBJ2-1
size: many
V: TRBV20-1
CDR3: CSAIGLAGGYEQFF
DNA: TGCAGTGCTATCGGACTAGCGGGGGGGTATGAGCAGTTCTTC

D: .
J: TRBJ1-5
size: many
V: TRBV15
CDR3: CATSNQGNQPQHF
DNA: TGTGCCACCAGCAACCAGGGGAACCAGCCCCAGCATTTT

D: .
J: TRBJ2-3
size: .
V: TRBV29-1
CDR3: CSVGLRLPLRTDTQYF
DNA: TGCAGCGTTGGGTTAAGACTTCCCTTACGCACAGATACGCAGTATTTT

D: .
J: TRBJ2-1
size: many
V: TRBV7-2
CDR3: CASRDRRSSYNEQFF
DNA: TGTGCCAGCAGAGATAGACGGAGCTCCTACAATGAGCAGTTCTTC

D: .
J: TRBJ2-1
size: .
V: TRBV24-1
CDR3: CATSDIGTGVNEQFF
DNA: TGTGCCACCAGTGATATAGGGACGGGGGTCAATGAGCAGTTCTTC

D: TRBD1
J: TRBJ1-5
size: many
V: TRBV20-1
CDR3: CSARVSGQGGSQPQHF
DNA: TGCAGTGCTAGAGTTTCAGGACAGGGAGGGAGTCAGCCCCAGCATTTT

D: TRBD1
J: TRBJ2-2
size: once
V: TRBV5-1
CDR3: CASSNPPGQGTGELFF
DNA: TGCGCCAGCAGCAACCCTCCGGGACAGGGAACCGGGGAGCTGTTTTTT

D: TRBD1
J: TRBJ1-1
size: .
V: TRBV10-3
CDR3: CAISGKGTGNTEAFF
DNA: TGTGCCATCAGTGGGAAGGGGACAGGGAACACTGAAGCTTTCTTT

D: .
J: TRBJ2-7
size: few
V: TRBV5-1
CDR3: CASSLDLYEQYF
DNA: TGCGCCAGCAGCTTGGACCTCTACGAGCAGTACTTC

D: .
J: TRBJ2-7
size: .
V: TRBV10-3
CDR3: CAISELQAGSYEQYF
DNA: TGTGCCATCAGTGAGCTACAGGCGGGCTCCTACGAGCAGTACTTC

D: .
J: TRBJ1-1
size: .
V: TRBV12-3/TRBV12-4
CDR3: CASSIHGGGGEAFF
DNA: TGTGCCAGCAGTATCCATGGGGGTGGGGGGGAAGCTTTCTTT

D: .
J: TRBJ1-1
size: .
V: TRBV18
CDR3: CASSPVQYTEAFF
DNA: TGTGCCAGCTCACCGGTCCAGTACACTGAAGCTTTCTTT

D: TRBD1
J: TRBJ2-3
size: .
V: TRBV5-1
CDR3: CASSLSAGGAADTQYF
DNA: TGCGCCAGCAGCTTGAGTGCAGGGGGCGCAGCAGATACGCAGTATTTT

D: TRBD2
J: TRBJ2-7
size: .
V: TRBV6-5
CDR3: CASSLLAGGLYEQYF
DNA: TGTGCCAGCAGTTTACTAGCGGGAGGGCTCTACGAGCAGTACTTC

D: TRBD2
J: TRBJ2-3
size: few
V: TRBV15
CDR3: CATSLSGGEYTQYF
DNA: TGTGCCACCAGTTTAAGCGGGGGGGAGTATACGCAGTATTTT

D: .
J: TRBJ2-3
size: few
V: TRBV28
CDR3: CASSDRDVGSNTQYF
DNA: TGTGCCAGCAGCGACCGGGACGTAGGATCGAATACGCAGTATTTT

D: TRBD2
J: TRBJ2-3
size: few
V: TRBV10-1
CDR3: CASSVGGGSTDTQYF
DNA: TGCGCCAGCAGTGTCGGCGGGGGTAGCACAGATACGCAGTATTTT

D: TRBD2
J: TRBJ2-3
size: few
V: TRBV6-1
CDR3: CASKAGVTDTQYF
DNA: TGTGCCAGCAAGGCGGGAGTAACAGATACGCAGTATTTT

D: .
J: TRBJ1-1
size: few
V: TRBV19
CDR3: CASSIVSPGTEAFF
DNA: TGTGCCAGTAGTATCGTCTCCCCGGGGACTGAAGCTTTCTTT

D: TRBD1
J: TRBJ2-7
size: few
V: TRBV12-3/TRBV12-4
CDR3: CASSYGDRASYEQYF
DNA: TGTGCCAGCAGTTACGGAGACAGGGCATCCTACGAGCAGTACTTC

D: .
J: TRBJ1-2
size: many
V: TRBV9
CDR3: CASSATQGNYGYTF
DNA: TGTGCCAGCAGCGCCACTCAGGGTAACTATGGCTACACCTTC

D: .
J: TRBJ2-5
size: many
V: TRBV6-1
CDR3: CASSEGGESLKYF
DNA: TGTGCCAGCAGTGAAGGAGGGGAGTCGCTCAAGTACTTC

D: .
J: TRBJ1-6
size: .
V: TRBV18
CDR3: CASSPEGKNSPLHF
DNA: TGTGCCAGCTCCCCAGAGGGGAAAAATTCACCCCTCCACTTT

D: .
J: TRBJ2-2
size: few
V: TRBV27
CDR3: CASRAGLNTGELFF
DNA: TGTGCCAGCAGGGCGGGCTTAAACACCGGGGAGCTGTTTTTT

D: TRBD1
J: TRBJ1-1
size: .
V: TRBV30
CDR3: CAWRQGAGAEAFF
DNA: TGTGCCTGGAGACAGGGGGCTGGGGCTGAAGCTTTCTTT

D: TRBD2
J: TRBJ2-7
size: .
V: TRBV11-2
CDR3: CASSWSDGGAYEQYF
DNA: TGTGCCAGCAGCTGGAGCGACGGGGGGGCTTACGAGCAGTACTTC

D: TRBD2
J: TRBJ2-1
size: .
V: TRBV12-3/TRBV12-4
CDR3: CASSPLGAGIYNEQFF
DNA: TGTGCCAGCAGCCCCTTGGGAGCGGGGATCTACAATGAGCAGTTCTTC

D: .
J: TRBJ1-1
size: .
V: TRBV6-5
CDR3: CASSLLGLGTEAFF
DNA: TGTGCCAGCAGTTTACTGGGGCTGGGCACTGAAGCTTTCTTT

D: .
J: TRBJ2-3
size: .
V: TRBV9
CDR3: CASSPQGGGTTDTQYF
DNA: TGTGCCAGCAGCCCCCAAGGGGGCGGGACGACAGATACGCAGTATTTT

D: TRBD1
J: TRBJ2-7
size: many
V: TRBV28
CDR3: CASSGTGTGRSYEQYF
DNA: TGTGCCAGCAGTGGAACCGGGACAGGGAGGTCCTACGAGCAGTACTTC

D: TRBD2
J: TRBJ2-5
size: .
V: TRBV20-1
CDR3: CSATVGTTQETQYF
DNA: TGCAGTGCTACCGTGGGGACTACACAAGAGACCCAGTACTTC

D: .
J: TRBJ2-3
size: few
V: TRBV7-7
CDR3: CASSLALASDTQYF
DNA: TGTGCTAGCAGCTTAGCTCTAGCATCAGATACGCAGTATTTT

D: TRBD1
J: TRBJ2-2
size: few
V: TRBV5-1
CDR3: CASSLGQGIAGELFF
DNA: TGCGCCAGCAGCTTGGGACAGGGAATCGCCGGGGAGCTGTTTTTT

D: .
J: TRBJ1-1
size: .
V: TRBV5-1
CDR3: CASSLDLAGLGAFF
DNA: TGCGCCAGCAGCTTGGATCTGGCAGGGCTAGGAGCTTTCTTT

D: .
J: TRBJ1-6
size: many
V: TRBV5-1
CDR3: CASSLIPGENSPLHF
DNA: TGCGCCAGCAGCTTGATTCCAGGGGAGAATTCACCCCTCCACTTT

D: .
J: TRBJ2-1
size: .
V: TRBV27
CDR3: CASTLRSSSYNEQFF
DNA: TGTGCCAGCACCCTACGGAGCAGCTCCTACAATGAGCAGTTCTTC

D: TRBD1
J: TRBJ2-3
size: few
V: TRBV6-1
CDR3: CASRPGTESTDTQYF
DNA: TGTGCCAGCAGACCCGGGACAGAAAGCACAGATACGCAGTATTTT

D: .
J: TRBJ1-1
size: .
V: TRBV6-2/TRBV6-3
CDR3: CASRTDRKVTEAFF
DNA: TGTGCCAGCAGAACAGACAGGAAGGTAACTGAAGCTTTCTTT

D: TRBD1
J: TRBJ2-7
size: few
V: TRBV7-6
CDR3: CASSSPGQGSEQYF
DNA: TGTGCCAGCAGCTCCCCGGGACAGGGCTCCGAGCAGTACTTC

D: TRBD2
J: TRBJ2-7
size: many
V: TRBV12-3/TRBV12-4
CDR3: CASSPQPSGAIYEQYF
DNA: TGTGCCAGCAGTCCCCAACCTAGCGGGGCAATCTACGAGCAGTACTTC

D: .
J: TRBJ2-2
size: many
V: TRBV7-9
CDR3: CASSSGTLALNTGELFF
DNA: TGTGCCAGCAGCTCCGGGACTCTGGCTTTAAACACCGGGGAGCTGTTTTTT

D: .
J: TRBJ2-7
size: many
V: TRBV6-6
CDR3: CASSSAGVTGQYF
DNA: TGTGCCAGCAGTTCCGCCGGGGTTACTGGGCAGTACTTC

D: .
J: TRBJ1-2
size: .
V: TRBV5-1
CDR3: CASSLARGGYGYTF
DNA: TGCGCCAGCAGCTTGGCCCGAGGGGGCTATGGCTACACCTTC

D: .
J: TRBJ1-1
size: many
V: TRBV10-3
CDR3: CAISGGVMGRALSMNTEAFF
DNA: TGTGCCATCAGTGGAGGGGTAATGGGCAGGGCCCTTTCAATGAACACTGAAGCTTTCTTT

D: .
J: TRBJ1-5
size: .
V: TRBV12-3/TRBV12-4
CDR3: CASSPNAGPSNQPQHF
DNA: TGTGCCAGCAGCCCTAACGCCGGGCCTAGCAATCAGCCCCAGCATTTT